The 10 T cell receptor beta chains in this list originate from one sample, sequenced in a study of siplizumab effects on memory and regulatory T cells. Repertoires were generated with immunoSEQ multiplex PCR, while TCRdb's copy carries only in-frame clones and drops some. Of about 100,000 clones listed, about 94% are singletons. The sequencing sample was made of non-Treg CD4+ T cells sorted from blood. These receptors originate from a human donor in good health.

V is TRBV7-8 and J is TRBJ2-6, with 14 bases identical to TRBD2. V trimming: 5 bases; J trimming: 2 bases; junction bases outside the gene matches: 5. The CDR3 runs to 18 residues. CDR1 SGHVS and CDR2 FQNEAQ come from the germline V gene. CDR3 sequence reads: CASSARLAGGPGANVLTF. Here the CDR3 DNA reads TGTGCCAGCAGCGCCCGACTAGCGGGAGGGCCTGGGGCCAACGTCCTGACTTTC.

The V gene is TRBV4-2, the J gene TRBJ1-4, with D tentatively TRBD1 (5 bases). The CDR3 runs 15 residues. The germline gives CDR1 LGHNA, CDR2 YNFKEQ. Trimming took 4 bases from V and 5 from J, leaving 14 bases between them. The DNA for the CDR3 is TGTGCCAGCAGCCGAAACAGGCCCCTAAATGAAAAACTGTTTTTT. Translated, it gives CASSRNRPLNEKLFF.

J is TRBJ2-5 and V is TRBV5-1; possible D gene TRBD1, 5 bases. V lost 3 bases to trimming and J lost 5 bases, with 14 bases between them. In germline, CDR1 is SGHRS, CDR2 YFSETQ. This CDR3 region has 14 residues. The CDR3 region is CASSSRAGTETQYF. CDR3 nucleotide sequence: TGCGCCAGCAGCTCCAGGGCCGGAACGGAGACCCAGTACTTC.

V is TRBV7-2 and J is TRBJ2-7, with TRBD1 matching 7 bases. The ends lost 2 bases at V and 2 bases at J; junction bases unmatched: 6. There are 15 residues in the CDR3. Germline-derived CDR1 and CDR2 are SGHTA and FQGNSA. CDR3 in amino acids: CASSLWTGRTYEQYF. CDR3 in DNA: TGTGCCAGCAGCTTATGGACAGGCCGCACCTACGAGCAGTACTTC.

The CDR3 DNA follows: TGTGCCAGCAGTCCCCCTGAAACACAGGGCTACGAGCAGTACTTC. Its protein is CASSPPETQGYEQYF. The chain employs TRBV28 and TRBJ2-5, with D maybe TRBD1 (6 bases). The end of the DNA is better explained by TRBJ2-7, so the J call may be wrong. The CDR3 spans 15 residues. Germline V gene lookup returns CDR1 MDHEN and CDR2 SYDVKM.

This rearrangement joins TRBV4-1 to TRBJ2-5; 7 bases agree with TRBD2. Germline V gene sequence: CDR1 MGHRA, CDR2 YSYEKL. Trimming removed 3 bases from V and 5 bases from J; junction bases left unmatched: 6. The CDR3 has 14 residues. The CDR3 DNA reads as TGCGCCAGCAGCCACCCCGAGGGAGGGGAGACCCAGTACTTC. Translated, it gives CASSHPEGGETQYF.

V is TRBV4-1 and J is TRBJ2-7; D possibly matches TRBD1 or TRBD2 (6 bases each). V shed 4 bases and J shed 2 bases, with 15 bases lying between them. Germline loops: CDR1 MGHRA, CDR2 YSYEKL. The CDR3 has 15 residues. DNA of the CDR3: TGCGCCAGCAGCCCCCCGGGGGCGGTAGCCTACGAGCAGTACTTC. Residues: CASSPPGAVAYEQYF.

The chain uses TRBV28 and TRBJ2-7; 7 bases are shared with TRBD2. The junction had 5 bases not matched to a gene; V was cut back by 8 bases and J by 4 bases. Germline CDR1 is MDHEN and CDR2 is SYDVKM. The length of the CDR3 is 12 residues. The CDR3, as DNA: TGTGCCAGCGCCCGGCGGGGGTACGAGCAGTACTTC. Translated: CASARRGYEQYF.

The chain couples TRBV18 to TRBJ2-2; D is undetermined. The CDR3 spans 16 residues. Between the trimmed V and J ends, which lost 2 bases and 0 bases, there was a span of 10 bases. CDR1 and CDR2 (germline): KGHSH, LQKENI. The CDR3 DNA reads as TGTGCCAGCTCACCATACAGAGATTCGAACACCGGGGAGCTGTTTTTT. Amino acid sequence: CASSPYRDSNTGELFF.

The chain joins TRBV10-3 to TRBJ2-3; 9 bases fit TRBD1. V dropped 1 base and J dropped 2; count of bases not matched to a gene: 4. The CDR3 is 16 amino acids. CDR1 is ENHRY, CDR2 SYGVKD, per germline. The DNA of the CDR3 is TGTGCCATCAGTGAGTGGGGACAGGGTTCCACAGATACGCAGTATTTT. It specifies CAISEWGQGSTDTQYF.